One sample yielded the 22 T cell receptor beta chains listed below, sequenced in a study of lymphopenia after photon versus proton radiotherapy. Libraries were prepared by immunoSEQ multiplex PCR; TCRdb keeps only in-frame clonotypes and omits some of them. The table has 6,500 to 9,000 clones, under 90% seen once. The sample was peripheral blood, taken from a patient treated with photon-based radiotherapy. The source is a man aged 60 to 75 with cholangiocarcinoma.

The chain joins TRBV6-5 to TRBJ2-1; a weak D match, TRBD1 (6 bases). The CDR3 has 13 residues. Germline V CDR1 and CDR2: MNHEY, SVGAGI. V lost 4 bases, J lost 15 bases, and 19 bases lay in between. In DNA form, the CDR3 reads TGTGCCAGCAGTTCGTACCAACAGGGCGGACGGTTCTTC. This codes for CASSSYQQGGRFF.

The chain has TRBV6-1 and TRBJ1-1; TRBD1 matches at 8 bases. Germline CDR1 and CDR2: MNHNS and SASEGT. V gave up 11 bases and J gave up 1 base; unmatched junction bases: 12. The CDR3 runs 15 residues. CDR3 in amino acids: CAAGPRDRSNTEAFF. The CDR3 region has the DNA TGTGCCGCGGGACCGCGGGACAGGTCGAACACTGAAGCTTTCTTT.

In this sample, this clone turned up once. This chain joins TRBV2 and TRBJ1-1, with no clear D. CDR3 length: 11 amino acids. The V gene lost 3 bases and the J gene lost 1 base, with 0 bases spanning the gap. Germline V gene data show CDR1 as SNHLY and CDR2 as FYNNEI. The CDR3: CASSENTEAFF. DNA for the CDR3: TGTGCCAGCAGTGAGAACACTGAAGCTTTCTTT.

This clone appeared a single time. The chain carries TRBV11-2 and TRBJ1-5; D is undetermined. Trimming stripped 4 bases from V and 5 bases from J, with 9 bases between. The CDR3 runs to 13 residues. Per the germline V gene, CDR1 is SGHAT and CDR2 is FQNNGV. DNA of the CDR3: TGTGCCAGCAGCTCGGACGGCTATCAGCCCCAGCATTTT. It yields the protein CASSSDGYQPQHF.

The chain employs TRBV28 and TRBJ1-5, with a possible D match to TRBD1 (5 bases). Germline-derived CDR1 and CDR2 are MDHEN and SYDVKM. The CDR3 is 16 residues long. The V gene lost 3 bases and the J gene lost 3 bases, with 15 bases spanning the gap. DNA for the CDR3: TGTGCCAGCAGTTTTATTGGGCAGGGTCACAATCAGCCCCAGCATTTT. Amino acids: CASSFIGQGHNQPQHF.

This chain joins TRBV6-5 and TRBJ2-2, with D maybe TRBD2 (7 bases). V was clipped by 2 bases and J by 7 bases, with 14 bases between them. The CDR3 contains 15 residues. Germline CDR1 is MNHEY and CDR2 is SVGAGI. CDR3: CASSYRGGQGGELFF. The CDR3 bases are TGTGCCAGCAGTTACCGCGGGGGACAAGGCGGGGAGCTGTTTTTT.

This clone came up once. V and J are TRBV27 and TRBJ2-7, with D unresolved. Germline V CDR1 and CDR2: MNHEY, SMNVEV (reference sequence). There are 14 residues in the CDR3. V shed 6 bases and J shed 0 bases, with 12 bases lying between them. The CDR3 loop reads CASRPRTASYEQYF. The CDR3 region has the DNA TGTGCCAGCAGACCGCGCACAGCCTCCTACGAGCAGTACTTC.

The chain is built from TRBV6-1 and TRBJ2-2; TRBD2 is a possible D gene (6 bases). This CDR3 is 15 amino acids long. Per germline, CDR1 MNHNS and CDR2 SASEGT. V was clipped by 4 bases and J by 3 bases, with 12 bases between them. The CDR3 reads CASSGPGGHTGELFF. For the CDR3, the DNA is TGTGCCAGCAGTGGCCCCGGGGGACACACCGGGGAGCTGTTTTTT.

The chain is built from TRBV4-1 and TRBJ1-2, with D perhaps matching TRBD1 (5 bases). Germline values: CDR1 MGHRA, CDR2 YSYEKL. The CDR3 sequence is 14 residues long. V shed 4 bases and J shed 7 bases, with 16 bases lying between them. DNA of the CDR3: TGCGCCAGCAGCCCAGGGACCGCGACACGTGGCTACACCTTC. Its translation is CASSPGTATRGYTF.

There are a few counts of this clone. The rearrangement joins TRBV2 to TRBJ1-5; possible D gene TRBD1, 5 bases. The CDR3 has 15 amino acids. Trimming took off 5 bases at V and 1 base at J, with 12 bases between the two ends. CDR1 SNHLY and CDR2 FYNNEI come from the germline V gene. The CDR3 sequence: CASSRDSTSNQPQHF. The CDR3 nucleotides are TGTGCCAGCAGTCGAGACAGCACCAGCAATCAGCCCCAGCATTTT.

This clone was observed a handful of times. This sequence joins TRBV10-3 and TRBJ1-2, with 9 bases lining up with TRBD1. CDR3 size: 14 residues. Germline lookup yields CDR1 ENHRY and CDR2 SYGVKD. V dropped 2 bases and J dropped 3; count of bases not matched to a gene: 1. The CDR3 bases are TGTGCCATCAGTGAGACAGGGGGCGACTATGGCTACACCTTC. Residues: CAISETGGDYGYTF.

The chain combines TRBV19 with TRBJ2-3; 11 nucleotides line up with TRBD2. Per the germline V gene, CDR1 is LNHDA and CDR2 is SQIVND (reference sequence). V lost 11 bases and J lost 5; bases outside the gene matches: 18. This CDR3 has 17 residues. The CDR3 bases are TGTGCCTCCACCCGGACAGGGGTACTAGCGGGAGAAGATACGCAGTATTTT. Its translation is CASTRTGVLAGEDTQYF.

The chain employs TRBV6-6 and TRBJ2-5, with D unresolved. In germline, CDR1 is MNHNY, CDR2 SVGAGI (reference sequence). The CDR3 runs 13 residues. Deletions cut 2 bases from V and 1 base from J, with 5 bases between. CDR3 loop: CASSYGIQETQYF. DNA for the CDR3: TGTGCCAGCAGTTACGGGATCCAAGAGACCCAGTACTTC.

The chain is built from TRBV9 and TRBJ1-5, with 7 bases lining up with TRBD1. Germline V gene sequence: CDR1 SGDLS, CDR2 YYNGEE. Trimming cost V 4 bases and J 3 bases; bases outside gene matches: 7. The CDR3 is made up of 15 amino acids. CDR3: CASSSSGTANQPQHF. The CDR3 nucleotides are TGTGCCAGCAGCAGCTCCGGGACAGCCAATCAGCCCCAGCATTTT.

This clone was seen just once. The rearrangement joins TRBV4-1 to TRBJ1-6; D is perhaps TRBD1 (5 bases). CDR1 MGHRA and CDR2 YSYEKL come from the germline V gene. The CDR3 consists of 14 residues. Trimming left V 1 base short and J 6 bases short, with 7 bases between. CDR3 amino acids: CASSQGTSNSPLHF. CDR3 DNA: TGCGCCAGCAGCCAAGGGACATCTAATTCACCCCTCCACTTT.

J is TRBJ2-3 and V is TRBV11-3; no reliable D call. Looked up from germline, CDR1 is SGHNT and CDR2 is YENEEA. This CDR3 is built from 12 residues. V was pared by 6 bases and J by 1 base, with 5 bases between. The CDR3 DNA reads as TGTGCCAGCAGTACCGGCACAGATACGCAGTATTTT. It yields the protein CASSTGTDTQYF.

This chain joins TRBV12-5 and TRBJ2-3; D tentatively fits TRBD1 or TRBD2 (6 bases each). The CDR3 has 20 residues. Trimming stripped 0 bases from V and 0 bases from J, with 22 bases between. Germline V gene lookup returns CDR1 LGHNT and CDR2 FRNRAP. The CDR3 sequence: CASGLVPLPLGGRSTDTQYF. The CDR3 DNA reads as TGTGCTAGTGGTTTGGTCCCCCTTCCGCTCGGGGGCCGGAGCACAGATACGCAGTATTTT.

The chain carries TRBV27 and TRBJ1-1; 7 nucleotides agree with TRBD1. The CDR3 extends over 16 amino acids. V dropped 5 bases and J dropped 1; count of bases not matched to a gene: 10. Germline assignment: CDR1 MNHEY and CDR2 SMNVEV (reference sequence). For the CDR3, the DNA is TGTGCCAGCAGTACACGACAGGGCTACCCGAACACTGAAGCTTTCTTT. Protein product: CASSTRQGYPNTEAFF.

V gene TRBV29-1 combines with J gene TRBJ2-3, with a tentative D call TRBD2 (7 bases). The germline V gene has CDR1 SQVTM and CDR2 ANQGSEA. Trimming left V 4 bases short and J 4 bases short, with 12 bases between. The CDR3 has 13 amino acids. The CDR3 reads CSVAWGGSDTQYF. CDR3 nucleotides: TGCAGCGTTGCTTGGGGGGGCTCAGATACGCAGTATTTT.

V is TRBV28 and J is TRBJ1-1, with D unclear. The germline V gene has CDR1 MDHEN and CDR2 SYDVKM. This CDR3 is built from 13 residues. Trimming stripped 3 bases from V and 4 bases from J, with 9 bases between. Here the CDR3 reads CASSFPGPTEAFF. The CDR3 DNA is TGTGCCAGCAGTTTTCCGGGTCCCACTGAAGCTTTCTTT.

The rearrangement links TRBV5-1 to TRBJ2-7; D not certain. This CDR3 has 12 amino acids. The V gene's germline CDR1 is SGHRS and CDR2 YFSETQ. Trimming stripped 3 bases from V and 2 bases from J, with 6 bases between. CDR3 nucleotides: TGCGCCAGCAGCTCCACAACCTACGAGCAGTACTTC. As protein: CASSSTTYEQYF.

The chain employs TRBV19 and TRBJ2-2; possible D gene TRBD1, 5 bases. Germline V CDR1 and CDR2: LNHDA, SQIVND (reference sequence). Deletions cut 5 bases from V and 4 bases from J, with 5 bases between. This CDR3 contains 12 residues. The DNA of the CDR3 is TGTGCCAGTAGTGGGGCCACCGGGGAGCTGTTTTTT. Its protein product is CASSGATGELFF.